This T cell receptor beta chain appears in the sequencing data of a study of blood T cell repertoires in COVID-19. Method: immunoSEQ multiplex PCR; TCRdb's copy keeps in-frame clones and lacks some. The sample lists about 370,000 clones, about 90% occurring once. The CDR3 covers 13 residues. V was trimmed by 5 bases and J by 5 bases, leaving 9 bases between them. In germline, CDR1 is LNHDA, CDR2 SQIVND (reference sequence). Sequenced sample: peripheral blood. This rearrangement joins TRBV19 to TRBJ2-2; D not certain. This sequence was found in a woman in her 30s with COVID-19, enrolled during active disease. CDR3 DNA: TGTGCCAGTAGTCTACAGACGACCGGGGAGCTGTTTTTT. The encoded protein is CASSLQTTGELFF.